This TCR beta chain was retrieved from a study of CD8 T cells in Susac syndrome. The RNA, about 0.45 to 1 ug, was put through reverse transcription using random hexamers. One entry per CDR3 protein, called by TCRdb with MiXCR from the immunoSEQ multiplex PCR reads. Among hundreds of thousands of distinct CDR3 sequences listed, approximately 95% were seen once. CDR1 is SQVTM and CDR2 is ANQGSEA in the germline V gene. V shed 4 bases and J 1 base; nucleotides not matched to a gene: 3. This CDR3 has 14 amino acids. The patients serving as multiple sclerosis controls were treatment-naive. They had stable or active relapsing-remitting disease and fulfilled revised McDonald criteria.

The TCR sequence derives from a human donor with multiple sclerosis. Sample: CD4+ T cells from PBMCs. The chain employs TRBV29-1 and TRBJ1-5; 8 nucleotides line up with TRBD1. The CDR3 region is CSVVDRGSNQPQHF. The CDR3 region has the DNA TGCAGCGTTGTAGACAGGGGAAGCAATCAGCCCCAGCATTTT.